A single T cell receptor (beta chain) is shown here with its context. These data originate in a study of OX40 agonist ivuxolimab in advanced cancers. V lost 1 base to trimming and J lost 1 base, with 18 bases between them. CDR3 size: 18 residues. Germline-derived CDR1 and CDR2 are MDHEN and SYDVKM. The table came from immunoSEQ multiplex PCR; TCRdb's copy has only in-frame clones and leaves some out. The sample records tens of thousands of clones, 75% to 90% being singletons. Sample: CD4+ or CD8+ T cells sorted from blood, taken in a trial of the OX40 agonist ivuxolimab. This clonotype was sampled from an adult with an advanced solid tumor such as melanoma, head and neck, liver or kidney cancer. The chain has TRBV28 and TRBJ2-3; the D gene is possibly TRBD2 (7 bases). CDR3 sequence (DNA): TGTGCCAGCAGTTTATCAAAAGGGGGGAGGGCTGGCACAGATACGCAGTATTTT. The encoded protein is CASSLSKGGRAGTDTQYF.